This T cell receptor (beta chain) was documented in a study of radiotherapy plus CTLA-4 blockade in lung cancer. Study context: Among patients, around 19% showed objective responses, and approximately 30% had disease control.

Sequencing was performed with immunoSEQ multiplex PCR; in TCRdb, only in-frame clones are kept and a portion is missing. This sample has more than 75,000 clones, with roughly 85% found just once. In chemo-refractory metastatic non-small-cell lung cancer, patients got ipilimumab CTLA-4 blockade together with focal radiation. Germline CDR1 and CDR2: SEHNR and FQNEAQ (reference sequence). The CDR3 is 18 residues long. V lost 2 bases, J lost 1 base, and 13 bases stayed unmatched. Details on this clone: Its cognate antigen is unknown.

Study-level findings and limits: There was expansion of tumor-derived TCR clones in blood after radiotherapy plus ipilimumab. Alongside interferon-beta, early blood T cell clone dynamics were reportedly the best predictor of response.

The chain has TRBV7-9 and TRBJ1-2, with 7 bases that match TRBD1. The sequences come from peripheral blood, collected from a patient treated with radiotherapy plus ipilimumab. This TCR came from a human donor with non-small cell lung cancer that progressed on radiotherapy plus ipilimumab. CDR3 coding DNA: TGTGCCAGCAGCTTAAGTGGGTTTGGGGACAGAATTAACTATGGCTACACCTTC. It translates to CASSLSGFGDRINYGYTF.